This T cell receptor beta chain comes out of a study of T cells after yellow fever vaccination. This CDR3 comprises 15 residues. The V and J ends lost 5 bases and 6 bases, in that order; junction bases with no gene match: 8. CDR1 and CDR2 (germline): SGHTA, FQGTGA. As for this clonotype: Its antigen is as yet unknown.

TCRdb recomputed calls from the 5' RACE reads with MiXCR, one row per CDR3 protein. The sample shows 170,000 or so distinct CDR3 sequences, approximately 9.7% of them seen only once. Findings and limits, study-wide: Few clonotypes appeared in both CD4 and CD8 compartments. Primary-vaccination clones mostly resurfaced post-booster (nearly 97% CD4, roughly 87% CD8).

The chain couples TRBV7-3 to TRBJ2-2; the match to TRBD1 covers 8 bases. The sequenced sample was CD8+ T cells sorted from PBMCs, obtained 45 days after the yellow fever booster vaccination. The TCR originated in a young man who received the YFV17D yellow fever vaccine. The CDR3 loop is CASSAAGGSSGELFF. The CDR3 region has the DNA TGTGCCAGCAGCGCGGCAGGGGGCTCGTCCGGGGAGCTGTTTTTT.